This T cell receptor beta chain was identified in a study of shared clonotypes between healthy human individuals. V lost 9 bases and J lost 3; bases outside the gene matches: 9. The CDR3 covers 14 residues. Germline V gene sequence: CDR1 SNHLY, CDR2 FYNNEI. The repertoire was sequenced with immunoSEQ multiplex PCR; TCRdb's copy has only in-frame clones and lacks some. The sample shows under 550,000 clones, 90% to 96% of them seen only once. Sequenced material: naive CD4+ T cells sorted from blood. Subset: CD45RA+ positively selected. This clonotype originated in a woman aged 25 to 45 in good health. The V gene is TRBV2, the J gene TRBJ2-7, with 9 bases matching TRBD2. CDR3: CASVAGAWSYEQYF. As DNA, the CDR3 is TGTGCCAGTGTAGCGGGGGCGTGGAGCTACGAGCAGTACTTC.